The present T cell receptor (beta chain) was sequenced within a study of T cell changes during pregnancy in multiple sclerosis. Using immunoSEQ multiplex PCR, the repertoire was profiled, and TCRdb retains in-frame clones only, with some absent. The sample records about 41,000 clones, 90% being singletons. This clone was observed a single time. Deletions cut 6 bases from V and 4 bases from J, with 13 bases between. Germline V gene sequence: CDR1 MDHEN, CDR2 SYDVKM. The CDR3 extends over 13 amino acids. The rearrangement links TRBV28 to TRBJ2-7, with D possibly being TRBD1 (5 bases). This sequence originates from a female donor with multiple sclerosis, enrolled in a pregnancy study. The specimen comprised CD8+ T cells from peripheral blood mononuclear cells, sampled in the third trimester of pregnancy. The chain's CDR3 is CASSPGSEYEQYF. As DNA, the CDR3 is TGTGCCAGCAGCCCAGGGTCGGAGTACGAGCAGTACTTC.